This T cell receptor beta chain was profiled in a study of technical replicates of blood from several donors. Assay used: immunoSEQ multiplex PCR; TCRdb lists only in-frame clones, some missing. Altogether some 70,000 clones are present, 92% being singletons, with the ten largest covering about 0.4%. The CDR3 has 15 amino acids. Germline V gives CDR1 GTSNPN, CDR2 SVGIG (reference sequence). Trimming cost V 3 bases and J 2 bases; bases outside gene matches: 6. The genes are TRBV30 and TRBJ2-3; 9 nucleotides agree with TRBD2. The sequenced sample consisted of T cells isolated from PBMCs. This receptor was identified in a human donor in good health. The CDR3 loop reads CAWSGLASFTDTQYF. The CDR3 DNA is TGTGCCTGGAGCGGACTAGCGAGTTTCACAGATACGCAGTATTTT.